This TCR beta chain stems from a study of T-cell reconstitution after alpha-beta-depleted transplantation in children. The authors prepared the TCRbeta library with unique molecular identifiers. TCRdb reprocessed the PCR reads with MiXCR, giving one entry per CDR3 protein. Of around 71,000 distinct CDR3 sequences in the sample, roughly 6.6% were seen once. This clonotype has a count of ten or more. The germline V gene encodes CDR1 SGDLS and CDR2 YYNGEE. CDR3 length equals 15 residues. Trimming stripped 0 bases from V and 9 bases from J, with 16 bases between. This specimen consisted of PBMCs from the stem cell graft donor, obtained from the stem cell graft. This chain connects TRBV9 to TRBJ1-5; tentative D call: TRBD1 (6 bases). The clonotype originates from a human donor who donated a stem cell graft to a child with acute lymphoblastic leukemia. The CDR3 protein is CASSVEGARGWPQHF. CDR3 nucleotides: TGTGCCAGCAGCGTAGAAGGGGCCAGGGGTTGGCCCCAGCATTTT.